This passage covers 20 T cell receptor beta chains from one sample sequenced in a study of early T cells in non-severe SARS-CoV-2 infection. TCRdb reprocessed the 5' RACE reads with MiXCR, giving one entry per CDR3 protein. The data show some 22,000 distinct CDR3 sequences, approximately 5% seen once. Sequencing was done on a sample of whole blood. The receptors come from an adult who was a healthcare worker with PCR-confirmed SARS-CoV-2 infection or an uninfected control (not recorded which).

In regard to this clonotype: Since a much larger clone is just one base distant, this may be a read error. The rearrangement joins TRBV24-1 to TRBJ2-3; D is undetermined. The V end lost 4 bases, the J end lost 7 bases, and 17 bases lay between the germline ends. The CDR3 totals 15 residues. The germline CDR1 and CDR2 sequences are KGHDR and SFDVKD. CDR3 DNA sequence: TGTGCCACCAGTGAGGTTTTGCGCTTCGGTAATACGCAGTATTTT. This gives the protein CATSEVLRFGNTQYF.

This clonotype has only a few counts. The rearrangement joins TRBV10-3 to TRBJ1-1; no clear D gene. V lost 5 bases and J 1 base, leaving 5 bases between the germline ends. This CDR3 region has 12 residues. The germline CDR1 and CDR2 sequences are ENHRY and SYGVKD. As DNA, the CDR3 is TGTGCCATCAGTCGGACGAACACTGAAGCTTTCTTT. Its translation is CAISRTNTEAFF.

This clonotype was seen a handful of times. The chain joins TRBV21-1 to TRBJ1-1; the DNA was not used to check the table's D call, TRBD1. TRBV21-1 is given as a pseudogene. This CDR3 comprises 13 residues. In DNA form, the CDR3 reads TGTGCCAGCACCGCCCAGGCGGACACTGAAGCTTTCTTT. Its translation: CASTAQADTEAFF.

Ten or more counts support this clonotype. J is TRBJ1-6 and V is TRBV7-2; D possibly corresponds to TRBD1 (6 bases). The CDR3 totals 17 residues. Germline assignment: CDR1 SGHTA and CDR2 FQGNSA. Deletions cut 5 bases from V and 0 bases from J, with 14 bases between. CDR3 protein: CASSEVSGASYNSPLHF. DNA of the CDR3: TGTGCCAGCAGCGAGGTGTCGGGGGCCTCCTATAATTCACCCCTCCACTTT.

This clonotype came up many times. This chain connects TRBV6-5 to TRBJ1-1; D may be TRBD1 (6 bases). In germline, CDR1 is MNHEY, CDR2 SVGAGI. With 5 bases removed from V and 3 bases from J, the gap between germline ends came to 16 bases. This CDR3 is 15 amino acids long. The CDR3 reads CASSQLQGGHTEAFF. CDR3 nucleotides: TGTGCCAGCAGTCAACTACAGGGCGGACACACTGAAGCTTTCTTT.

This clonotype was seen more than once but under ten times. The V call is TRBV9, the J call TRBJ2-1; D remains ambiguous. This CDR3 spans 11 amino acids. The germline V gene has CDR1 SGDLS and CDR2 YYNGEE. The V end lost 0 bases, the J end lost 9 bases, and 4 bases lay between the germline ends. CDR3: CASSVGAEQFF. CDR3 DNA: TGTGCCAGCAGCGTAGGGGCTGAGCAGTTCTTC.

V gene TRBV30 combines with J gene TRBJ2-1, with a tentative D call TRBD2 (7 bases). Germline V gives CDR1 GTSNPN, CDR2 SVGIG (reference sequence). V was clipped by 8 bases and J by 0 bases, with 17 bases between them. CDR3 length: 15 residues. In nucleotides, the CDR3 is TGTGCCAGTCGGGCGGGGGCCCTCTCCTACAATGAGCAGTTCTTC. Encoded protein: CASRAGALSYNEQFF.

This clonotype has a count of ten or more. This chain connects TRBV5-1 to TRBJ2-7; TRBD1 is a possible D gene (7 bases). V shed 4 bases and J shed 0 bases, with 11 bases lying between them. The germline gives CDR1 SGHRS, CDR2 YFSETQ. The CDR3 covers 14 residues. The DNA for the CDR3 is TGCGCCAGCAGCCCAGGGGGGAGCTCCTACGAGCAGTACTTC. Its translation: CASSPGGSSYEQYF.

This clonotype is labeled as medium-sized. V is TRBV28 and J is TRBJ2-7; weak D call: TRBD2 (5 bases). CDR1 and CDR2 from the germline V gene are MDHEN and SYDVKM. This CDR3 is 12 amino acids long. V was cut by 2 bases and J by 6 bases, with 8 bases left in between. CDR3 DNA sequence: TGTGCCAGCAGTTTAACGGGATTCGAGCAGTACTTC. Translation: CASSLTGFEQYF. Combining the CDR3 with reference TRBV28 and TRBJ2-7 gives the whole variable domain DVKVTQSSRYLVKRTGEKVFLECVQDMDHENMFWYRQDPGLGLRLIYFSYDVKMKEKGDIPEGYSVSREKKERFSLILESASTNQTSMYLCASSLTGFEQYFGPGTRLTVT.

This clonotype was seen many times. The rearrangement links TRBV5-1 to TRBJ2-3, with 8 bases matching TRBD2. Trimming at V came to 2 bases and at J to 1 base, leaving 6 bases not matched to a gene. The CDR3 loop spans 16 amino acids. Germline V gene sequence: CDR1 SGHRS, CDR2 YFSETQ. As DNA, the CDR3 is TGCGCCAGCAGCTTAGGGACTAGTGGGCGCACAGATACGCAGTATTTT. Amino acids: CASSLGTSGRTDTQYF.

This clonotype was counted ten times or more. The V call is TRBV12-3 or TRBV12-4, the J call TRBJ1-2; 8 bases fit TRBD1. The CDR3 extends over 14 amino acids. Trimming took 3 bases from V and 2 from J; bases not matched to a gene: 2. CDR3 protein: CASSFDRGNYGYTF. CDR3 nucleotides: TGTGCCAGCAGTTTTGACAGGGGCAACTATGGCTACACCTTC.

Within the sample, this clonotype is medium-sized. The rearrangement links TRBV28 to TRBJ2-1, with a tentative D call TRBD2 (6 bases). The CDR3 is 16 residues long. The germline CDR1 and CDR2 sequences are MDHEN and SYDVKM. Trimming removed 5 bases from V and 0 bases from J, with 14 bases in between. In DNA, the CDR3 is TGTGCCAGCAGTCTGGCCCGGGGGTACTCCTACAATGAGCAGTTCTTC. This codes for CASSLARGYSYNEQFF.

This clonotype was found many times. This rearrangement joins TRBV2 to TRBJ2-2; D is possibly TRBD2 (5 bases). The germline V gene encodes CDR1 SNHLY and CDR2 FYNNEI. The CDR3 sequence is 15 residues long. Deletions cut 6 bases from V and 1 base from J, with 12 bases between. The CDR3 DNA reads as TGTGCCAGCAGGAAGCGGACGGGGAACACCGGGGAGCTGTTTTTT. Translated, it gives CASRKRTGNTGELFF.

This clonotype was counted between two and nine times. CDR3 nucleotides: TGTGCCAGTAGTCTGGTCTATCAGCGGAACACCATATATTTT. Translation gives CASSLVYQRNTIYF. This chain connects TRBV19 to TRBJ1-3; D unclear. Trimming took 5 bases from V and 7 from J, leaving 15 bases between them. Germline loops: CDR1 LNHDA, CDR2 SQIVND (reference sequence). The CDR3 contains 14 residues.

This clonotype was detected ten times or more. This rearrangement joins TRBV27 to TRBJ2-7, with D uncertain. Germline assignment: CDR1 MNHEY and CDR2 SMNVEV (reference sequence). The CDR3 is made up of 12 amino acids. The V end lost 8 bases, the J end lost 6 bases, and 14 bases lay between the germline ends. As DNA, the CDR3 is TGTGCCAGCGTACCTCCATGTCGCGAGCAGTACTTC. The encoded protein is CASVPPCREQYF.

The table lists this clonotype with many counts. V is TRBV11-2 and J is TRBJ2-1; tentative D call: TRBD2 (7 bases). Germline CDR1 is SGHAT and CDR2 is FQNNGV. The CDR3 is 16 residues long. V lost 6 bases and J 4 bases, leaving 19 bases between the germline ends. The CDR3 region has the DNA TGTGCCAGCAGGTACCTGCGGGGGCCCAATTACAATGAGCAGTTCTTC. Encoded protein: CASRYLRGPNYNEQFF.

This clonotype was recorded at least ten times. The chain carries TRBV28 and TRBJ1-5; 10 bases align to TRBD1. Germline V lookup: CDR1 MDHEN, CDR2 SYDVKM. This CDR3 spans 14 amino acids. With 6 bases clipped from V and 4 bases from J, the junction kept 3 bases outside the gene matches. In DNA form, the CDR3 reads TGTGCCAGCAGGGAGGGACAGGGGAATCAGCCCCAGCATTTT. Translation gives CASREGQGNQPQHF. The full variable domain, with the rest looked up from reference TRBV28 and TRBJ1-5, is DVKVTQSSRYLVKRTGEKVFLECVQDMDHENMFWYRQDPGLGLRLIYFSYDVKMKEKGDIPEGYSVSREKKERFSLILESASTNQTSMYLCASREGQGNQPQHFGDGTRLSIL.

This clonotype is medium-sized by share. The chain combines TRBV20-1 with TRBJ1-5; no definite D call. Trimming took 4 bases from V and 0 from J, leaving 13 bases between them. CDR3 length equals 15 residues. Germline V gene lookup returns CDR1 DFQATT and CDR2 SNEGSKA (reference sequence). Written as DNA, the CDR3 is TGCAGTGCTACCGGACCGGACCTTAGCAATCAGCCCCAGCATTTT. It translates to CSATGPDLSNQPQHF.

This clonotype was recorded many times. The V call is TRBV3-1, the J call TRBJ1-1, with 8 bases aligning to TRBD1. The junction had 5 bases not matched to a gene; V was cut back by 7 bases and J by 4 bases. Germline CDR1 and CDR2: LGHDT and YNNKEL (reference sequence). The CDR3 is 13 residues long. The CDR3 coding sequence is TGTGCCAGCACAGGGGGCGCTGGCACTGAAGCTTTCTTT. Residues: CASTGGAGTEAFF.

The chain is built from TRBV12-3 or TRBV12-4 and TRBJ2-3; 10 bases map to TRBD2. The V gene end was trimmed by 1 base and the J gene end by 1 base; junction bases not matched to a gene: 8. The CDR3 spans 18 residues. The CDR3 spells CASSLDRLAGARTDTQYF. The CDR3 nucleotides read TGTGCCAGCAGTTTAGATCGTCTAGCGGGGGCCCGCACAGATACGCAGTATTTT.